This T cell receptor (beta chain) came from a study of blood T cell repertoires in COVID-19. Study at large: Donors in the United States, Italy and Spain gave samples during acute or convalescent COVID-19. The cDNA or gDNA used as material had been derived from T cells, B-cell-depleted T cells, or PBMCs.

Authors' data handling: For nucleated cells, counts were estimated from reference gene primer amplification. Profiled with immunoSEQ multiplex PCR; TCRdb holds only in-frame clones, not every one. V, J and clone size were drawn from that table, and D and trimming were deduced from the DNA. This table holds over 250,000 clones, approximately 91% found once. With 7 bases removed from V and 6 bases from J, the gap between germline ends came to 18 bases. Per germline, CDR1 SEHNR and CDR2 FQNEAQ (reference sequence). The CDR3 runs to 14 residues. The chain joins TRBV7-9 to TRBJ1-2, with D maybe TRBD1 (6 bases). The sequencing sample was made of PBMCs or T cells enriched from blood (not recorded which). This TCR derives from a woman in her 30s who had recovered from COVID-19. CDR3 residues: CASTWGPNHHGYTF. In DNA form, the CDR3 reads TGTGCCAGCACCTGGGGGCCAAACCACCATGGCTACACCTTC.